This TCR beta chain was documented in a study of long-term antiretroviral therapy in people with HIV. For the study at large: Specimens dating back about a decade before the 2015 immediate-ART recommendation are the oldest included.

With regard to this clone: The antigen is undetermined.

Study-level points and caveats: Compared with controls, HIV repertoires showed narrower CDR3 length ranges. With ART, diversity went up but was still lower than in transplant donor controls.

Unmatched junction bases numbered 5, after V lost 6 bases and J lost 0 bases. This CDR3 spans 16 amino acids. Germline assignment: CDR1 MNHEY and CDR2 SMNVEV (reference sequence). An immunoSEQ assay, version v3.0, was performed at survey level. The assay was immunoSEQ multiplex PCR, and TCRdb's table has in-frame clones only and misses some. The repertoire holds about 30,000 clones, with 90% to 95% as singletons. This TCR came from a man aged 45-65 years with HIV. The V gene is TRBV27, the J gene TRBJ1-4; 9 bases align to TRBD1. Source: unsorted PBMCs, taken just over 7.3 years after starting antiretroviral therapy. As DNA, the CDR3 is TGTGCCAGCAGGGGGACAGGGATATCAACTAATGAAAAACTGTTTTTT. As protein: CASRGTGISTNEKLFF.